These T cell receptor beta chains were read from a single sample in a study of cytomegalovirus exposure and HLA in healthy donors. Libraries were prepared by immunoSEQ multiplex PCR; TCRdb keeps only in-frame clonotypes and omits some of them. The sample has around 130,000 clones; about four fifths are singletons. Sequencing used PBMCs. These receptors originate from a man younger than 40 in good health and CMV-seronegative. The CDR3 runs from the conserved cysteine through the conserved F or W. The order of the fields is V gene, D gene, clone size, J gene, CDR3 DNA, CDR3 protein. A D gene is named only where the DNA matches it firmly. Expanded clones get a size class; other rows say once, few or many, or leave the size out.

V gene: TRBV5-1; D gene: NA; clone size: NA; J gene: TRBJ2-7; CDR3 DNA: TGCGCCAGCAGCTTTGGCACAGCCATAGGCGAGCAGTACTTC; CDR3 protein: CASSFGTAIGEQYF
V gene: TRBV7-3; D gene: NA; clone size: once; J gene: TRBJ2-3; CDR3 DNA: TGTGCCAGTGGAGGGGGGGCGGGAGATACGCAGTATTTT; CDR3 protein: CASGGGAGDTQYF
V gene: TRBV11-2; D gene: TRBD2; clone size: NA; J gene: TRBJ2-1; CDR3 DNA: TGTGCCAGCAGCTTAGATAGCGGGGGCATAGATGAGCAGTTCTTC; CDR3 protein: CASSLDSGGIDEQFF
V gene: TRBV27; D gene: NA; clone size: NA; J gene: TRBJ2-4; CDR3 DNA: TGTGCCAGCAGTTTAGCCCCTATTGCCAAAAACATTCAGTACTTC; CDR3 protein: CASSLAPIAKNIQYF
V gene: TRBV11-2; D gene: TRBD2; clone size: few; J gene: TRBJ2-2; CDR3 DNA: TGTGCCAGCAGCCCAAGGTCCAGCGGGGGAGGGACCGGGGAGCTGTTTTTT; CDR3 protein: CASSPRSSGGGTGELFF
V gene: TRBV4-1; D gene: TRBD2; clone size: NA; J gene: TRBJ2-7; CDR3 DNA: TGCGCCAGCAGCCAAGATTTACTAGCGGGGAGGTACGAGCAGTACTTC; CDR3 protein: CASSQDLLAGRYEQYF
V gene: TRBV5-6; D gene: TRBD1; clone size: NA; J gene: TRBJ1-5; CDR3 DNA: TGTGCCAGCAGTCCGCAGGGGGGCCAGCCCCAGCATTTT; CDR3 protein: CASSPQGGQPQHF
V gene: TRBV11-2; D gene: TRBD2; clone size: few; J gene: TRBJ2-3; CDR3 DNA: TGTGCCAGCAGCTCGCTCACTAGCGGGCTCCGGGCAGATACGCAGTATTTT; CDR3 protein: CASSSLTSGLRADTQYF
V gene: TRBV6-1; D gene: TRBD1; clone size: NA; J gene: TRBJ1-5; CDR3 DNA: TGTGCCAGCAGTGATTACAGGGGGGGTCAGCCCCAGCATTTT; CDR3 protein: CASSDYRGGQPQHF
V gene: TRBV4-1; D gene: TRBD1; clone size: NA; J gene: TRBJ1-6; CDR3 DNA: TGCGCCAGCAGGCCCGGGACAGGGGATAATTCACCCCTCCACTTT; CDR3 protein: CASRPGTGDNSPLHF
V gene: TRBV10-2; D gene: TRBD1; clone size: once; J gene: TRBJ1-1; CDR3 DNA: TGCGCCAGCAGTGAGCCTAGAGGGACAGGGTACTCTGAAGCTTTCTTT; CDR3 protein: CASSEPRGTGYSEAFF
V gene: TRBV6-5; D gene: TRBD2; clone size: NA; J gene: TRBJ2-3; CDR3 DNA: TGTGCCAGCAGTTACTCCGGGACTAGCGGGGGGGATACGCAGTATTTT; CDR3 protein: CASSYSGTSGGDTQYF
V gene: TRBV2; D gene: NA; clone size: NA; J gene: TRBJ2-1; CDR3 DNA: TGTGCCAGCAGTGAGGAGGTATCCTACAATGAGCAGTTCTTC; CDR3 protein: CASSEEVSYNEQFF
V gene: TRBV9; D gene: NA; clone size: NA; J gene: TRBJ2-6; CDR3 DNA: TGTGCCAGCAGCGTAGGGGTTAGCTCCTACTCTGGGGCCAACGTCCTGACTTTC; CDR3 protein: CASSVGVSSYSGANVLTF
V gene: TRBV4-3; D gene: NA; clone size: NA; J gene: TRBJ2-1; CDR3 DNA: TGCGCCAGCAGCCAACTCGGGAGTTTTAACAATGAGCAGTTCTTC; CDR3 protein: CASSQLGSFNNEQFF
V gene: TRBV4-1; D gene: NA; clone size: NA; J gene: TRBJ1-1; CDR3 DNA: TGCGCCAGCAGCCACGGGGGCACTGAAGCTTTCTTT; CDR3 protein: CASSHGGTEAFF
V gene: TRBV11-3; D gene: TRBD2; clone size: NA; J gene: TRBJ2-1; CDR3 DNA: TGTGCCAGCAGCTTGGGAGGGGAATACAATGAGCAGTTCTTC; CDR3 protein: CASSLGGEYNEQFF
V gene: TRBV7-9; D gene: TRBD2; clone size: NA; J gene: TRBJ2-1; CDR3 DNA: TGTGCCAGCAGCCCCCGTAGCGGGGGGGCTTACAATGAGCAGTTCTTC; CDR3 protein: CASSPRSGGAYNEQFF
V gene: TRBV4-3; D gene: NA; clone size: NA; J gene: TRBJ1-3; CDR3 DNA: TGCGCCAGCAGCCAAGAGAGGGGAAACACCATATATTTT; CDR3 protein: CASSQERGNTIYF
V gene: TRBV5-6; D gene: NA; clone size: NA; J gene: TRBJ1-5; CDR3 DNA: TGTGCCAGCATCCGGGGAGGGCCAGGGCAGCCCCAGCATTTT; CDR3 protein: CASIRGGPGQPQHF
V gene: TRBV2; D gene: TRBD1; clone size: NA; J gene: TRBJ1-4; CDR3 DNA: TGTGCCAGCAGCGTCCAGGGGGCGCACGAAAAACTGTTTTTT; CDR3 protein: CASSVQGAHEKLFF
V gene: TRBV15; D gene: NA; clone size: NA; J gene: TRBJ1-4; CDR3 DNA: TGTGCCACCAGCTATCACATCAAGAATGAAAAACTGTTTTTT; CDR3 protein: CATSYHIKNEKLFF
V gene: TRBV29-1; D gene: NA; clone size: NA; J gene: TRBJ1-1; CDR3 DNA: TGCAGCGTTCTTCCTTGGGCAGGGAACACTGAAGCTTTCTTT; CDR3 protein: CSVLPWAGNTEAFF
V gene: TRBV5-1; D gene: NA; clone size: NA; J gene: TRBJ2-7; CDR3 DNA: TGCGCCAGCAGCCGTCGACAGAGAACCTACGAGCAGTACTTC; CDR3 protein: CASSRRQRTYEQYF
V gene: TRBV28; D gene: NA; clone size: NA; J gene: TRBJ2-3; CDR3 DNA: TGTGCCAGCAGTAGGGGGGGAAGCACAGATACGCAGTATTTT; CDR3 protein: CASSRGGSTDTQYF
V gene: TRBV10-3; D gene: TRBD1; clone size: NA; J gene: TRBJ1-2; CDR3 DNA: TGTGCCATCAGTGAGTGGGACAGGGCTCCTAACTATGGCTACACCTTC; CDR3 protein: CAISEWDRAPNYGYTF